The 5 T cell receptor beta chains listed next were all sequenced from one sample in a study of blood T cell repertoires in COVID-19. Assay used: immunoSEQ multiplex PCR; TCRdb lists only in-frame clones, some missing. The repertoire holds some 460,000 clones, with 87% as singletons. The sequencing input was PBMCs or T cells enriched from blood (not recorded which). The receptors were sampled from a woman in her late teens or twenties who had recovered from COVID-19.

This clone was recorded many times. The V and J genes are TRBV5-1 and TRBJ1-1; possible D gene TRBD1, 5 bases. The CDR3 has 14 amino acids. Trimming left V 2 bases short and J 5 bases short, with 13 bases between. Germline V lookup: CDR1 SGHRS, CDR2 YFSETQ. The DNA for the CDR3 is TGCGCCAGCAGCTTTGAGGGAGGGGAGACTGAAGCTTTCTTT. This sequence encodes CASSFEGGETEAFF.

This rearrangement joins TRBV9 to TRBJ2-5, with TRBD2 matching 7 bases. The CDR3 sequence is 14 residues long. V was pared by 3 bases and J by 5 bases, with 7 bases of the junction left unmatched. Germline CDR1 reads SGDLS; CDR2 reads YYNGEE. CDR3 bases: TGTGCCAGCAGCGGGGGCAGCGGGGCGGAGACCCAGTACTTC. Its translation is CASSGGSGAETQYF.

V and J are TRBV29-1 and TRBJ1-1; 8 nucleotides line up with TRBD1. V was clipped by 8 bases and J by 3 bases; unmatched bases: 8. The CDR3 runs 13 residues. CDR1 SQVTM and CDR2 ANQGSEA come from the germline V gene. The CDR3 loop reads CSSLQGEDTEAFF. In DNA form, the CDR3 reads TGCAGCTCCTTACAGGGGGAGGACACTGAAGCTTTCTTT.

The CDR3 sequence is CASSLGGGAEYNEQFF. CDR3 DNA: TGCGCCAGCAGCTTGGGAGGGGGGGCGGAATACAATGAGCAGTTCTTC. J is TRBJ2-1 and V is TRBV5-1; D might be TRBD2 (7 bases). The germline CDR1 and CDR2 sequences are SGHRS and YFSETQ. V shed 0 bases and J shed 4 bases, with 14 bases lying between them. The CDR3 has 16 amino acids.

The V call is TRBV30, the J call TRBJ1-3; 7 bases agree with TRBD1. Trimming removed 0 bases from V and 0 bases from J; junction bases left unmatched: 8. CDR1 GTSNPN and CDR2 SVGIG come from the germline V gene (reference sequence). The CDR3 runs 17 residues. This CDR3 is CAWSVSGTVFSGNTIYF. CDR3 sequence (DNA): TGTGCCTGGAGTGTTAGCGGGACAGTTTTCTCTGGAAACACCATATATTTT.